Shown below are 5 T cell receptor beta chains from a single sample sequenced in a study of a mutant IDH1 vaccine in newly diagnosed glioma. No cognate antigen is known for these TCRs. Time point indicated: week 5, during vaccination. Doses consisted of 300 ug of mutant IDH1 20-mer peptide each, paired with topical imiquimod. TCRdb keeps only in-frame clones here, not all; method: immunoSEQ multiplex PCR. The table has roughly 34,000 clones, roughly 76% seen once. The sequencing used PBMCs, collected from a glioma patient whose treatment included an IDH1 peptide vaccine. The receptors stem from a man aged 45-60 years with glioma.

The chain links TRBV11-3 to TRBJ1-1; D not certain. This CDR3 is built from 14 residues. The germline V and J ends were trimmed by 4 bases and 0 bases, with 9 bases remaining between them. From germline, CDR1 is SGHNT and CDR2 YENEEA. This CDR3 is CASSWTRMNTEAFF. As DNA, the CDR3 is TGTGCCAGCAGCTGGACGAGGATGAACACTGAAGCTTTCTTT.

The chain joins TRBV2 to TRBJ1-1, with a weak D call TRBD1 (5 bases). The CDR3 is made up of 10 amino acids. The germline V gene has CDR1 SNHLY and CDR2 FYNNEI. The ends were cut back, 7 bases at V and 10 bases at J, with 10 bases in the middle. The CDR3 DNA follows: TGTGCCAGCAAACAGGTAGTAGCTTTCTTT. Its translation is CASKQVVAFF.

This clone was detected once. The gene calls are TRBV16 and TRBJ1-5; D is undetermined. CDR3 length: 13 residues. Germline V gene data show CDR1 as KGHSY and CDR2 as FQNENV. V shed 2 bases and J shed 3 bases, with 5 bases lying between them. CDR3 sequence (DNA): TGTGCCAGCAGCCAAACAGACAATCAGCCCCAGCATTTT. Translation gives CASSQTDNQPQHF.

The CDR3 DNA reads as TGTGCCAGCAGTAGACAGGGGATTGGGGAAAAACTGTTTTTT. It yields the protein CASSRQGIGEKLFF. V gene TRBV27 combines with J gene TRBJ1-4; TRBD1 matches at 8 bases. Germline values: CDR1 MNHEY, CDR2 SMNVEV (reference sequence). The CDR3 extends over 14 amino acids. Trimming at V came to 5 bases and at J to 8 bases, leaving 7 bases not matched to a gene. Full variable domain (rest looked up from reference TRBV27 and TRBJ1-4): EAQVTQNPRYLITVTGKKLTVTCSQNMNHEYMSWYRQDPGLGLRQIYYSMNVEVTDKGDVPEGYKVSRKEKRNFPLILESPSPNQTSLYFCASSRQGIGEKLFFGSGTQLSVL.

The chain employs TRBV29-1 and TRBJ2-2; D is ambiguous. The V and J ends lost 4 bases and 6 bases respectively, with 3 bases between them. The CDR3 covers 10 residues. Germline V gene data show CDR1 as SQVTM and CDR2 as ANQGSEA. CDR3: CSVGSGELFF. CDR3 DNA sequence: TGCAGCGTTGGGTCCGGGGAGCTGTTTTTT.